A selection of T cell receptor beta chains follows, all from one sample in a study of T cell responses to AZD1222 COVID-19 vaccine. Libraries were prepared by immunoSEQ multiplex PCR; TCRdb keeps only in-frame clonotypes and omits some of them. The data show about 120,000 clones, approximately 86% seen once. Specimen: peripheral blood, collected on day 0 of AZD1222 vaccination. The receptors stem from an adult in good health. The CDR3 runs from the conserved cysteine through the conserved F or W. A D gene is named only where the DNA matches it firmly. Clone size is stated in some rows and not others, as once, few, many or a class when expanded.

j_gene: TRBJ2-2; d_gene: TRBD2; v_gene: TRBV2; abundance: NA; CDR3aa: CASRKLAGGTGELFF; CDR3nt: TGTGCCAGCAGAAAACTAGCGGGAGGCACCGGGGAGCTGTTTTTT
j_gene: TRBJ2-3; d_gene: TRBD2; v_gene: TRBV4-1; abundance: NA; CDR3aa: CASSPARTSYLTDTQYF; CDR3nt: TGCGCCAGCAGCCCTGCTCGGACTAGCTACCTCACAGATACGCAGTATTTT
j_gene: TRBJ2-4; d_gene: NA; v_gene: TRBV18; abundance: NA; CDR3aa: CASSPGVAKNIQYF; CDR3nt: TGTGCCAGCTCACCCGGGGTAGCCAAAAACATTCAGTACTTC
j_gene: TRBJ1-5; d_gene: NA; v_gene: TRBV7-9; abundance: NA; CDR3aa: CASSLDGNPQHF; CDR3nt: TGTGCCAGCAGCTTAGACGGGAATCCCCAGCATTTT
j_gene: TRBJ2-1; d_gene: NA; v_gene: TRBV7-3; abundance: NA; CDR3aa: CASSFDPAGDEQFF; CDR3nt: TGTGCCAGCAGCTTTGACCCAGCCGGCGATGAGCAGTTCTTC
j_gene: TRBJ1-1; d_gene: NA; v_gene: TRBV6-5; abundance: NA; CDR3aa: CASRADSPYTEAFF; CDR3nt: TGTGCCAGCAGGGCTGACAGTCCTTACACTGAAGCTTTCTTT
j_gene: TRBJ2-3; d_gene: TRBD1; v_gene: TRBV5-4; abundance: NA; CDR3aa: CASSTYLTGADTQYF; CDR3nt: TGTGCCAGCAGCACCTACCTCACAGGGGCAGATACGCAGTATTTT
j_gene: TRBJ2-2; d_gene: TRBD1; v_gene: TRBV5-1; abundance: NA; CDR3aa: CASSSRGQAGGELFF; CDR3nt: TGCGCCAGCAGCTCCCGGGGACAGGCGGGCGGGGAGCTGTTTTTT
j_gene: TRBJ2-5; d_gene: TRBD1; v_gene: TRBV29-1; abundance: NA; CDR3aa: CSGSGGQGAGETQYF; CDR3nt: TGCAGCGGGTCGGGCGGACAGGGGGCCGGAGAGACCCAGTACTTC
j_gene: TRBJ2-3; d_gene: NA; v_gene: TRBV10-3; abundance: few; CDR3aa: CASQGLMDLTDTQYF; CDR3nt: TGTGCCTCACAGGGCCTAATGGACCTCACAGATACGCAGTATTTT
j_gene: TRBJ1-6; d_gene: NA; v_gene: TRBV9; abundance: NA; CDR3aa: CASSVVLNSPLHF; CDR3nt: TGTGCCAGCAGCGTAGTACTGAATTCACCCCTCCACTTT
j_gene: TRBJ2-7; d_gene: TRBD1; v_gene: TRBV28; abundance: NA; CDR3aa: CASRKPGQTYEQYF; CDR3nt: TGTGCCAGCAGAAAACCGGGACAGACCTACGAGCAGTACTTC
j_gene: TRBJ1-1; d_gene: TRBD1; v_gene: TRBV24-1; abundance: NA; CDR3aa: CATSVTGGTEAFF; CDR3nt: TGTGCCACCAGTGTAACAGGGGGGACTGAAGCTTTCTTT
j_gene: TRBJ2-5; d_gene: TRBD1; v_gene: TRBV29-1; abundance: NA; CDR3aa: CSVEESDRGETQYF; CDR3nt: TGCAGCGTTGAAGAGTCGGACAGGGGTGAGACCCAGTACTTC
j_gene: TRBJ2-7; d_gene: NA; v_gene: TRBV28; abundance: NA; CDR3aa: CASSSVLDSVYEQYF; CDR3nt: TGTGCCAGCAGTTCCGTACTAGATTCGGTCTACGAGCAGTACTTC
j_gene: TRBJ2-7; d_gene: TRBD1; v_gene: TRBV28; abundance: NA; CDR3aa: CASRDRTYEQYF; CDR3nt: TGTGCCAGCAGGGACAGGACCTACGAGCAGTACTTC
j_gene: TRBJ2-4; d_gene: TRBD1; v_gene: TRBV7-9; abundance: NA; CDR3aa: CASSPPGHRGKIKNIQYF; CDR3nt: TGTGCCAGCAGCCCCCCGGGACACAGGGGCAAAATTAAAAACATTCAGTACTTC
j_gene: TRBJ1-5; d_gene: TRBD1; v_gene: TRBV19; abundance: few; CDR3aa: CASSITAQTVRGLRIRSNQPQHF; CDR3nt: TGTGCCAGTAGTATTACGGCCCAAACAGTGAGGGGGCTAAGGATTAGGAGCAATCAGCCCCAGCATTTT
j_gene: TRBJ2-4; d_gene: NA; v_gene: TRBV3-1/TRBV3-2; abundance: few; CDR3aa: CASSQGVGSSNIQYF; CDR3nt: TGTGCCAGCAGCCAAGGCGTCGGGAGTTCAAACATTCAGTACTTC
j_gene: TRBJ1-1; d_gene: TRBD1; v_gene: TRBV5-1; abundance: NA; CDR3aa: CASSSDGQGLTEAFF; CDR3nt: TGCGCCAGCAGCTCAGACGGACAGGGGCTCACTGAAGCTTTCTTT